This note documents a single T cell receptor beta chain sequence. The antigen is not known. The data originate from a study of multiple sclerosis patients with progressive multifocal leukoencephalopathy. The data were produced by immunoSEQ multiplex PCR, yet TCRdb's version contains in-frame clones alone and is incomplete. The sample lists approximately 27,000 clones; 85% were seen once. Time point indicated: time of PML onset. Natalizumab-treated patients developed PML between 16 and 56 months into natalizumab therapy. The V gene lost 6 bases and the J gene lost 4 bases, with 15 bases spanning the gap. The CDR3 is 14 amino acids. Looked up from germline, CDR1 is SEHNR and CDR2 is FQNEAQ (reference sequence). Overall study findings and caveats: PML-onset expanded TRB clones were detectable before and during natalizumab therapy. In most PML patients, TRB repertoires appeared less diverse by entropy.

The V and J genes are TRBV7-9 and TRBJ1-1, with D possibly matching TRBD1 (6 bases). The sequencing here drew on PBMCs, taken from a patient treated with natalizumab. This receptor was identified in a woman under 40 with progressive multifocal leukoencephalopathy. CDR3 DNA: TGTGCCAGCAGTCCGGAGGGGGTCGTCACTGAAGCTTTCTTT. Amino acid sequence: CASSPEGVVTEAFF.